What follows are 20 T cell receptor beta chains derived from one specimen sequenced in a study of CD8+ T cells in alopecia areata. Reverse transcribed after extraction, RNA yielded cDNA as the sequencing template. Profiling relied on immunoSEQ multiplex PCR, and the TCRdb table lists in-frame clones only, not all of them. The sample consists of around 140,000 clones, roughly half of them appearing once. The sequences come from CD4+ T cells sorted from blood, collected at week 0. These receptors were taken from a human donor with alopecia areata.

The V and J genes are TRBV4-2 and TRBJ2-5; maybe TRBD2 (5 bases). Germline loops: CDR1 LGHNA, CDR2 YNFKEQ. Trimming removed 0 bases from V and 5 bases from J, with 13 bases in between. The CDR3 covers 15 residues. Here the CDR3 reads CASSQDRDRGETQYF. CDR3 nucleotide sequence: TGTGCCAGCAGCCAAGACAGAGACCGAGGGGAGACCCAGTACTTC.

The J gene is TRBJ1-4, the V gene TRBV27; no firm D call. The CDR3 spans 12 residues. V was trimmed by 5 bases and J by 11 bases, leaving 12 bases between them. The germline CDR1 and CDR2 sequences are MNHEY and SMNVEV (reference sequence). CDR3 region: CASSPQPPKLFF. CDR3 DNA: TGTGCCAGCAGTCCTCAGCCCCCGAAACTGTTTTTT. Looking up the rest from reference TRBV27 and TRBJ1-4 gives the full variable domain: EAQVTQNPRYLITVTGKKLTVTCSQNMNHEYMSWYRQDPGLGLRQIYYSMNVEVTDKGDVPEGYKVSRKEKRNFPLILESPSPNQTSLYFCASSPQPPKLFFGSGTQLSVL.

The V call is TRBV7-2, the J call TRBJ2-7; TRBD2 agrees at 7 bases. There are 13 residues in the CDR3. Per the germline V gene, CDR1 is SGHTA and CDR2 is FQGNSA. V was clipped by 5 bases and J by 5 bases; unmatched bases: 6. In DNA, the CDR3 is TGTGCCAGCAGCCGACGGGCGGGAGACGAGCAGTACTTC. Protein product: CASSRRAGDEQYF.

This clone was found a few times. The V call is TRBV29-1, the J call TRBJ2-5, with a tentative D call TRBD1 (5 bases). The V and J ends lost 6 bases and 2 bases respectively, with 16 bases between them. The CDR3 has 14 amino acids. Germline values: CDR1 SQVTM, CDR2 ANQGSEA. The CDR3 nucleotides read TGCAGCGTCGACCCCCAGGGAATACAAGAGACCCAGTACTTC. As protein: CSVDPQGIQETQYF.

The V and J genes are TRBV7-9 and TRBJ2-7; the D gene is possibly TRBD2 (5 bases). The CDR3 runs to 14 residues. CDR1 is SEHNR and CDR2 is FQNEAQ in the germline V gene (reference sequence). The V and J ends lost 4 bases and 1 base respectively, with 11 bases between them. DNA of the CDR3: TGTGCCAGCAGCTCGGACTGGGAATCCTACGAGCAGTACTTC. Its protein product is CASSSDWESYEQYF.

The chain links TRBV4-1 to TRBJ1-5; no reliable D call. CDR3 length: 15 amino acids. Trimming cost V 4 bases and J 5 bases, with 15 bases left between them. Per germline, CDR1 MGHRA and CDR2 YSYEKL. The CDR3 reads CASSPDAGEHQPQHF. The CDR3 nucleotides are TGCGCCAGCAGCCCGGATGCGGGAGAGCATCAGCCCCAGCATTTT.

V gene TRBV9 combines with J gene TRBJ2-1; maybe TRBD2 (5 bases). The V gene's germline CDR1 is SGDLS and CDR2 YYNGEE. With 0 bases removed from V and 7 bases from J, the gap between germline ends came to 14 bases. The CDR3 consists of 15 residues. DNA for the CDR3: TGTGCCAGCAGCGTAGGGGCTAGTTGGGAGAATGAGCAGTTCTTC. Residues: CASSVGASWENEQFF. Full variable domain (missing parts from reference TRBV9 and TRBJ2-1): DSGVTQTPKHLITATGQRVTLRCSPRSGDLSVYWYQQSLDQGLQFLIQYYNGEERAKGNILERFSAQQFPDLHSELNLSSLELGDSALYFCASSVGASWENEQFFGPGTRLTVL.

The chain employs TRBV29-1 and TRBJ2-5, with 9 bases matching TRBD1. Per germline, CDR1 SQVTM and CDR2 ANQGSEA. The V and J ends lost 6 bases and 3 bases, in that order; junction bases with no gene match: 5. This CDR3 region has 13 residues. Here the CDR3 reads CSVRTGAEETQYF. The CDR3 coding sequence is TGCAGCGTCCGGACAGGGGCTGAAGAGACCCAGTACTTC.

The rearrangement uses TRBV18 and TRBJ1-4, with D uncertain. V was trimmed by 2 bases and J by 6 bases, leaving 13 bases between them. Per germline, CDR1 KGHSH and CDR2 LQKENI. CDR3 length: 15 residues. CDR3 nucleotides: TGTGCCAGCTCACCAGAGAGTGGGATGGATGAAAAACTGTTTTTT. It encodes CASSPESGMDEKLFF.

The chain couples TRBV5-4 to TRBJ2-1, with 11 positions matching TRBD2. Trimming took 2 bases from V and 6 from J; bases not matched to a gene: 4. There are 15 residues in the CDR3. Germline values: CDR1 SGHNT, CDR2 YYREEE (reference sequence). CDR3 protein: CASSLTSGSINEQFF. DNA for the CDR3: TGTGCCAGCAGCTTAACTAGCGGGAGCATCAATGAGCAGTTCTTC.

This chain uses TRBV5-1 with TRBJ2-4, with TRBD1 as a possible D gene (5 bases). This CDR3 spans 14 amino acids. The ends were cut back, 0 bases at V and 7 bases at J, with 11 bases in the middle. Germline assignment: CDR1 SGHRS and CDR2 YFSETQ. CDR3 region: CASSLEQVGNIQYF. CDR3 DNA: TGCGCCAGCAGCTTGGAACAGGTCGGGAACATTCAGTACTTC.

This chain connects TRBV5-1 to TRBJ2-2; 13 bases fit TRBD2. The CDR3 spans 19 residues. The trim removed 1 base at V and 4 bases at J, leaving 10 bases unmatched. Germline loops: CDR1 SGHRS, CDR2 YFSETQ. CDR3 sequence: CASSLQGLAGTRVTGELFF. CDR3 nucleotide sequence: TGCGCCAGCAGCTTGCAGGGACTAGCGGGGACTCGTGTCACCGGGGAGCTGTTTTTT.

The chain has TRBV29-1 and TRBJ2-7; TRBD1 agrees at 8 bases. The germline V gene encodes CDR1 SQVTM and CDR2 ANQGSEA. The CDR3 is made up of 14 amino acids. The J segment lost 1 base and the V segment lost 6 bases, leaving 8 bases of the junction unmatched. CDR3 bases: TGCAGCGTCCAAAAGACAGGGGCGTCCTACGAGCAGTACTTC. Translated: CSVQKTGASYEQYF.

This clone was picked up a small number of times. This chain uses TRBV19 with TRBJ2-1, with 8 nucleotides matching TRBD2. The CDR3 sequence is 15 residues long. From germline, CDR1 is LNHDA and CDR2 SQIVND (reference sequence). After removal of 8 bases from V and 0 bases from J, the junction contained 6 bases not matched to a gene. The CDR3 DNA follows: TGTGCCAGTTCGATAGCGGGGAGCTCCTACAATGAGCAGTTCTTC. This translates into CASSIAGSSYNEQFF.

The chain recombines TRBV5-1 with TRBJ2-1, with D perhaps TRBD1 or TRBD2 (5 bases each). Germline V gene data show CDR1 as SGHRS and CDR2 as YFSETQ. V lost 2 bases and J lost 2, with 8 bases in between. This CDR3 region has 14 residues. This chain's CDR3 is CASSLLGAYNEQFF. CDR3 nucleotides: TGCGCCAGCAGCTTACTGGGGGCCTACAATGAGCAGTTCTTC.

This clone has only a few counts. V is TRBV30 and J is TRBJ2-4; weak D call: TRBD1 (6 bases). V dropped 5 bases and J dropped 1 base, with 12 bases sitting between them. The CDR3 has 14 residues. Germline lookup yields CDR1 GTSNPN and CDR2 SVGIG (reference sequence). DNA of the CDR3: TGTGCCTGGCGAACGCAGGGGGCCAAAAACATTCAGTACTTC. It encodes CAWRTQGAKNIQYF.

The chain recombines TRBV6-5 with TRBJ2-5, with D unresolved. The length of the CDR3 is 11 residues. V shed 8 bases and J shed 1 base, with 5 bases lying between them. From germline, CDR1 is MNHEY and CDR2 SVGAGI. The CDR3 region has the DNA TGTGCCAGCGGCAGCCAAGAGACCCAGTACTTC. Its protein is CASGSQETQYF.

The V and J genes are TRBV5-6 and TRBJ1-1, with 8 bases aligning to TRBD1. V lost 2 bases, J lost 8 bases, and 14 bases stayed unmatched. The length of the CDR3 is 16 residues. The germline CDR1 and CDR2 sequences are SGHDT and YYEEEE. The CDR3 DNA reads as TGTGCCAGCAGCTTTACCGGGACAGGACCAAGGCCCGAAGCTTTCTTT. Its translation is CASSFTGTGPRPEAFF.

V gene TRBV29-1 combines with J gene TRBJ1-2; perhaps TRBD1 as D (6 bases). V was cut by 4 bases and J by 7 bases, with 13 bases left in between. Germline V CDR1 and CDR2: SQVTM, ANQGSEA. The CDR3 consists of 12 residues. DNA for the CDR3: TGCAGCGTTGGTCGCAGGGGTGGTGGCTACACCTTC. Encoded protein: CSVGRRGGGYTF. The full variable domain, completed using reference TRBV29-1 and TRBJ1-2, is SAVISQKPSRDICQRGTSLTIQCQVDSQVTMMFWYRQQPGQSLTLIATANQGSEATYESGFVIDKFPISRPNLTFSTLTVSNMSPEDSSIYLCSVGRRGGGYTFGSGTRLTVV.

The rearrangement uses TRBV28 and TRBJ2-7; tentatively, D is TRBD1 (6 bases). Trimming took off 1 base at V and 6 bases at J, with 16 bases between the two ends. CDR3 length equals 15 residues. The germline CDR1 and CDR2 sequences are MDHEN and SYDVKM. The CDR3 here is CASSLSGQGSGEQYF. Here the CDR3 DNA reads TGTGCCAGCAGTTTATCGGGCCAGGGGAGTGGCGAGCAGTACTTC.